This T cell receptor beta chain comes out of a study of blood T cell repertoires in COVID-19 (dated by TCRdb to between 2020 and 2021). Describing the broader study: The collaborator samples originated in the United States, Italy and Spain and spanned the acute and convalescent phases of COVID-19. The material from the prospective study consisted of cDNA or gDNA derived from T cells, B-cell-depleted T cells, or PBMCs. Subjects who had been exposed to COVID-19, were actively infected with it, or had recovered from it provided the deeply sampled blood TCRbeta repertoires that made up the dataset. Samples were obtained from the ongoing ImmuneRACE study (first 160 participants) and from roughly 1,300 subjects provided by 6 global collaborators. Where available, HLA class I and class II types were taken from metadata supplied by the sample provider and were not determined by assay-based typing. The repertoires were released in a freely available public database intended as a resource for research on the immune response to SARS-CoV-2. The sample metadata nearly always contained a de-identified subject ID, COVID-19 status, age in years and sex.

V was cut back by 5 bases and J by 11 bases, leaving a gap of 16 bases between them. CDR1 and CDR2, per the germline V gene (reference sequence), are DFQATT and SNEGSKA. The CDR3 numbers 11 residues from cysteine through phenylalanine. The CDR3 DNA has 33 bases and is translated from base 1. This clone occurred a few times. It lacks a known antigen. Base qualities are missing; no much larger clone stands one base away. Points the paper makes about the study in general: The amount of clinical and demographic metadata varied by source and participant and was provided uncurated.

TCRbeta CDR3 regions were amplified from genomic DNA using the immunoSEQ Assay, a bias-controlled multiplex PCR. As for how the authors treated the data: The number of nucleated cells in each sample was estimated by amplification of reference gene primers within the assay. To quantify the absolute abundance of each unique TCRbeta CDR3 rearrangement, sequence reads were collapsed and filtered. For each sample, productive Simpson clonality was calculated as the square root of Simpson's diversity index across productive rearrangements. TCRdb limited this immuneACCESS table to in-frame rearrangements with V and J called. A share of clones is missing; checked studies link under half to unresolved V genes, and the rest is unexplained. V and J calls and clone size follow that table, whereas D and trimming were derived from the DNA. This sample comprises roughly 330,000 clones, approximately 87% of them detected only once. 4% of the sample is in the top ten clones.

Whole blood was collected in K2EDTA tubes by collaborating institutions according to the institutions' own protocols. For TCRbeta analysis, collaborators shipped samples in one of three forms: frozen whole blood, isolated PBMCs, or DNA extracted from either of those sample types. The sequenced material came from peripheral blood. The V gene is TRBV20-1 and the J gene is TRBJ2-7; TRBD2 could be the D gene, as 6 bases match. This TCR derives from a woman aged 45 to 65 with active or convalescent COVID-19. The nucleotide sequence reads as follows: TGCAGTGCTGGACCCAGGGAGGAGGAGTACTTC. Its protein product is CSAGPREEEYF.